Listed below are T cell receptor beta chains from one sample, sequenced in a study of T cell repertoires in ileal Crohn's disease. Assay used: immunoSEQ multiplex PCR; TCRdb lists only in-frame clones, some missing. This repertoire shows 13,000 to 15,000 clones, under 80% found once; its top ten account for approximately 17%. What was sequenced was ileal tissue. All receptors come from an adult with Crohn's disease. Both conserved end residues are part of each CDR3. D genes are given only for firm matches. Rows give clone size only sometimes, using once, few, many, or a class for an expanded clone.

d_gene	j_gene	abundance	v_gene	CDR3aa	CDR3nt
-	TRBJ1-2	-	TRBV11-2	CASSPAPGSGYTF	TGTGCCAGCAGCCCCGCTCCGGGGTCCGGCTACACCTTC
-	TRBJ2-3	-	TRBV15	CATSRDKFTDTQYF	TGTGCCACCAGCAGAGATAAATTCACAGATACGCAGTATTTT
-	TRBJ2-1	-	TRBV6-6	CASSYLGPYNEQFF	TGTGCCAGCAGTTACCTAGGTCCCTACAATGAGCAGTTCTTC
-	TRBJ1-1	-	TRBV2	CASLPDKSEAFF	TGTGCCAGCCTCCCGGACAAGTCTGAAGCTTTCTTT
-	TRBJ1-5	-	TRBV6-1	CASSEETPSNQPQHF	TGTGCCAGCAGTGAAGAGACACCTAGCAATCAGCCCCAGCATTTT
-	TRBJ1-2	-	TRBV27	CASSPSTGSGYGYTF	TGTGCCAGCAGTCCATCAACAGGGTCGGGCTATGGCTACACCTTC
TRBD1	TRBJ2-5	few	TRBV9	CASSRSGQGQETQYF	TGTGCCAGCAGCCGTTCGGGACAGGGGCAAGAGACCCAGTACTTC
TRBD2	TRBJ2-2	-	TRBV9	CASSVGSGILTGELFF	TGTGCCAGCAGCGTAGGAAGCGGGATACTCACCGGGGAGCTGTTTTTT
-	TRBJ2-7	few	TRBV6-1	CASSEAPLVGEQYF	TGTGCCAGCAGTGAAGCCCCACTAGTCGGCGAGCAGTACTTC
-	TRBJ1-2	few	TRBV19	CASSPRGLPEGLYGYTF	TGTGCCAGTAGTCCTAGGGGACTCCCAGAAGGTTTATATGGCTACACCTTC
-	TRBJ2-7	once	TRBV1	CTSSQPETKGLAGGPAYEQYF	TGCACCAGCAGCCAACCTGAAACCAAGGGACTAGCGGGGGGCCCCGCCTACGAGCAGTACTTC
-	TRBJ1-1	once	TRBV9	CASSVAQNTEAFF	TGTGCCAGCAGCGTAGCCCAGAACACTGAAGCTTTCTTT
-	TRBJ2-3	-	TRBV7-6	CASSLEFADTQYF	TGTGCCAGCAGCTTAGAATTCGCAGATACGCAGTATTTT
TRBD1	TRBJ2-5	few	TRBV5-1	CASSVNPTGGSETQYF	TGCGCCAGCAGCGTGAATCCGACAGGGGGCTCGGAGACCCAGTACTTC
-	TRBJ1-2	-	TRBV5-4	CASSSLLRGAYTF	TGTGCCAGCAGCTCACTCCTCCGGGGTGCCTACACCTTC
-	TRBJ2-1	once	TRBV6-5	CASSSRRVNEQFF	TGTGCCAGCAGTTCCAGGAGGGTGAATGAGCAGTTCTTC
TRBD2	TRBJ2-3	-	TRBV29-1	CSVVRGDQDTQYF	TGCAGCGTTGTGCGGGGGGACCAAGATACGCAGTATTTT
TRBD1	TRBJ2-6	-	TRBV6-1	CASSEARGGASGANVLTF	TGTGCCAGCAGTGAAGCTCGAGGGGGCGCCTCTGGGGCCAACGTCCTGACTTTC
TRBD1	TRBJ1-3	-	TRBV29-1	CSVSRGVSGNTIYF	TGCAGCGTTTCCAGGGGGGTTTCTGGAAACACCATATATTTT
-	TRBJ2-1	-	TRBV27	CASSFAGPNYNEQFF	TGTGCCAGCAGTTTCGCGGGTCCCAACTACAATGAGCAGTTCTTC
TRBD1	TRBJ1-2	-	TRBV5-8	CASSSEGGAGGYTF	TGTGCCAGCAGCTCGGAAGGGGGCGCCGGTGGCTACACCTTC
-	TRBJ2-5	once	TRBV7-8	CASSFDRSEETQYF	TGTGCCAGCAGCTTTGACAGGAGTGAGGAGACCCAGTACTTC
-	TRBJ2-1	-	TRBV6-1	CASTPPVAPQNEQFF	TGTGCCAGCACCCCTCCGGTAGCTCCTCAGAATGAGCAGTTCTTC
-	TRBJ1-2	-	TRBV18	CASSPYALTGGGYTF	TGTGCCAGCTCACCTTACGCACTGACGGGGGGCGGCTACACCTTC
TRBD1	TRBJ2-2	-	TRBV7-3	CASSLPGQRELFF	TGTGCCAGCAGCTTACCGGGACAGAGGGAGCTGTTTTTT
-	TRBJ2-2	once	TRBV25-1	CASSEGGTGELFF	TGTGCCAGCAGTGAGGGGGGAACCGGGGAGCTGTTTTTT